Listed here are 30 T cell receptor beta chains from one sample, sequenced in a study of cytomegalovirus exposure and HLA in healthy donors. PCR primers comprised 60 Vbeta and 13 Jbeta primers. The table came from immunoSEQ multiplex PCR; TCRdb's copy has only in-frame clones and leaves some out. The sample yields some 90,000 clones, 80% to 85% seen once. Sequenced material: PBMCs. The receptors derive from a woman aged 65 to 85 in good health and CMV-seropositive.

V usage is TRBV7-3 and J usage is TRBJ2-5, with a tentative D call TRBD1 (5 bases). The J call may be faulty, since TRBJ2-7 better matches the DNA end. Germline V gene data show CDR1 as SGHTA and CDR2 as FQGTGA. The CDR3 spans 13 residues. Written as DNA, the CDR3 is TGTGCCAGCAGCTTATTCAGGGACTACGAGCAGTACTTC. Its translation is CASSLFRDYEQYF.

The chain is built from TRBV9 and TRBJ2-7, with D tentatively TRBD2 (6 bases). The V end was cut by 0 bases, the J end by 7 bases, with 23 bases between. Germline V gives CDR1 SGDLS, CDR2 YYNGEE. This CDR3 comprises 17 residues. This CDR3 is CASSVDGWGWTEGEQYF. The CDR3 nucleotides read TGTGCCAGCAGCGTAGATGGCTGGGGGTGGACGGAGGGAGAGCAGTACTTC.

In nucleotides, the CDR3 is TGTGCCAGCAGTTCCAGATTTTATAGCGGGGGCTCCTACGAGCAGTACTTC. The encoded protein is CASSSRFYSGGSYEQYF. This chain links TRBV27 with TRBJ2-7; 9 positions match TRBD2. This CDR3 region has 17 residues. The germline gives CDR1 MNHEY, CDR2 SMNVEV (reference sequence). Losses at the gene ends were 4 bases for V and 0 bases for J; bases not matched to a gene: 10.

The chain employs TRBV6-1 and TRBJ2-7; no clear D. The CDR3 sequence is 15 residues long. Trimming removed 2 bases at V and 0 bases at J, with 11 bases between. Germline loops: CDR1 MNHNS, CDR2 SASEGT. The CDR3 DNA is TGTGCCAGCAGTGAATTCCTATGGGCCTCCTACGAGCAGTACTTC. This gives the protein CASSEFLWASYEQYF.

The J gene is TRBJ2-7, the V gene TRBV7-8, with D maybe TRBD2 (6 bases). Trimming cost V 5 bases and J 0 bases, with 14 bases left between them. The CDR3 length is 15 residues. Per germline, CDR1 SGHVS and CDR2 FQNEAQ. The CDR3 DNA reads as TGTGCCAGCAGCCCCGGGAGTTTGAGCTCCTACGAGCAGTACTTC. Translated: CASSPGSLSSYEQYF. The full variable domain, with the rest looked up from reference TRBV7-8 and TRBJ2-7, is GAGVSQSPRYKVAKRGQDVALRCDPISGHVSLFWYQQALGQGPEFLTYFQNEAQLDKSGLPSDRFFAERPEGSVSTLKIQRTQQEDSAVYLCASSPGSLSSYEQYFGPGTRLTVT.

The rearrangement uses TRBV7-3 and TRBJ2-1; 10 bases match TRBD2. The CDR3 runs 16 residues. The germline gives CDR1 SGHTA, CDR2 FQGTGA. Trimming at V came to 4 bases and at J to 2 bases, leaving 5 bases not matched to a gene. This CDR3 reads CASSSSGSKTYNEQFF. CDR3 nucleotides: TGTGCCAGCAGCTCTAGCGGGAGTAAAACCTACAATGAGCAGTTCTTC.

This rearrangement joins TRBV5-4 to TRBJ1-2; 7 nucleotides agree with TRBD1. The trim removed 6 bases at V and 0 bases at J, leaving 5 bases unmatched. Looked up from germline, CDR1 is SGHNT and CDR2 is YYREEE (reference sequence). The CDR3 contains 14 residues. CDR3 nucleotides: TGTGCCAGCACCCCGGGACAGACTAACTATGGCTACACCTTC. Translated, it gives CASTPGQTNYGYTF. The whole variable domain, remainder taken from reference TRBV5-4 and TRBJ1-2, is ETGVTQSPTHLIKTRGQQVTLRCSSQSGHNTVSWYQQALGQGPQFIFQYYREEENGRGNFPPRFSGLQFPNYSSELNVNALELDDSALYLCASTPGQTNYGYTFGSGTRLTVV.

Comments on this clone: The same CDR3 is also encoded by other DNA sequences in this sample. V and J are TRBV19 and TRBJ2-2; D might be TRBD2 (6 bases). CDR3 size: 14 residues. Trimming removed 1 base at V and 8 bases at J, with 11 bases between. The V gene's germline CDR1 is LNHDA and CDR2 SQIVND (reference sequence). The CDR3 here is CASSIVGGAGELFF. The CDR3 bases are TGTGCCAGTAGTATAGTGGGGGGTGCTGGGGAGCTGTTTTTT.

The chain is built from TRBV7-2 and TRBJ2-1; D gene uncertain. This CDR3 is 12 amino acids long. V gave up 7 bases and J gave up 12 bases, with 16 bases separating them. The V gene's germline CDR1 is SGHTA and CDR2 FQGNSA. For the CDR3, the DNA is TGTGCCAGCAAAGTAGCCGCCTGGAGGCAGTTCTTC. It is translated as CASKVAAWRQFF.

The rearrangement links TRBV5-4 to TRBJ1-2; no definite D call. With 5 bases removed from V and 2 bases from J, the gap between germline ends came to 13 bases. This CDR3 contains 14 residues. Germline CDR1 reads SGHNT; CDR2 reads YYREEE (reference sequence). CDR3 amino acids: CASSGGFQNYGYTF. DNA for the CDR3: TGTGCCAGCAGTGGAGGGTTCCAAAACTATGGCTACACCTTC.

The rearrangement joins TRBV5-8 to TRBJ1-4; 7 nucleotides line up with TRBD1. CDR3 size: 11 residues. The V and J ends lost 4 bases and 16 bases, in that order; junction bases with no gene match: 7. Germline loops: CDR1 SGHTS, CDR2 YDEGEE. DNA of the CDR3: TGTGCCAGCAGCCCCCGGGACAGCACGTTTTTT. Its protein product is CASSPRDSTFF.

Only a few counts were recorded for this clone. The CDR3 DNA is TGTGCCAGCAGAGGTGTAGGATTGGACACCTTGGGCCATCAGCCCCAGCATTTT. Its protein is CASRGVGLDTLGHQPQHF. The chain couples TRBV27 to TRBJ1-5; possible D gene TRBD1, 5 bases. V lost 6 bases and J 5 bases, leaving 26 bases between the germline ends. From germline, CDR1 is MNHEY and CDR2 SMNVEV (reference sequence). The CDR3 runs 18 residues.

The CDR3 region is CASSLMAGVGDTQYF. The CDR3 nucleotides are TGTGCCAGCAGCTTAATGGCGGGAGTAGGAGATACGCAGTATTTT. This chain joins TRBV7-2 and TRBJ2-3, with 7 nucleotides matching TRBD2. CDR3 length equals 15 residues. Germline assignment: CDR1 SGHTA and CDR2 FQGNSA. V lost 2 bases to trimming and J lost 5 bases; unmatched junction nucleotides: 7.

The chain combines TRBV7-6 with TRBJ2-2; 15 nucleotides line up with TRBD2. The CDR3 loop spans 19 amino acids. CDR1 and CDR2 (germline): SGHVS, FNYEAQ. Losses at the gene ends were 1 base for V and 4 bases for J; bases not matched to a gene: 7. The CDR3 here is CASSLEGGLAGGRTGELFF. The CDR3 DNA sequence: TGTGCCAGCAGCTTAGAGGGAGGACTAGCGGGAGGGCGCACCGGGGAGCTGTTTTTT.

The CDR3 loop is CASSSGGSNTEAFF. The CDR3 bases are TGTGCCAGCAGTAGCGGAGGATCTAACACTGAAGCTTTCTTT. The V call is TRBV28, the J call TRBJ1-1; D remains unclear. The V end was cut by 5 bases, the J end by 2 bases, with 12 bases between. This CDR3 spans 14 amino acids. Germline V gives CDR1 MDHEN, CDR2 SYDVKM.

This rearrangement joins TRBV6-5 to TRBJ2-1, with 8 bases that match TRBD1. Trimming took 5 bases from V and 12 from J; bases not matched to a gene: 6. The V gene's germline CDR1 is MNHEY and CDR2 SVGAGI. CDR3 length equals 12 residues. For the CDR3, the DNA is TGTGCCAGCAGTCCCGACAGGGGAGGGCAGTTCTTC. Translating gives CASSPDRGGQFF.

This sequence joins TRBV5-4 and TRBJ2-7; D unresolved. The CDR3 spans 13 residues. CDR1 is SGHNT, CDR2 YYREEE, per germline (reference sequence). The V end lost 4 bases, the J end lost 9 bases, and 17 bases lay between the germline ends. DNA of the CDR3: TGTGCCAGCAGCACGACCTCCGGCCTAGGGCAGTACTTC. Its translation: CASSTTSGLGQYF.

CDR3: CASSLLNSGRGRTDTQYF. In DNA, the CDR3 is TGTGCCAGCAGCTTATTGAACAGCGGGAGGGGACGCACAGATACGCAGTATTTT. This sequence joins TRBV7-2 and TRBJ2-3; TRBD2 aligns across 10 bases. This CDR3 spans 18 amino acids. V was clipped by 2 bases and J by 1 base; unmatched bases: 9. Germline V gene data show CDR1 as SGHTA and CDR2 as FQGNSA. The entire variable domain, with the rest obtained from reference TRBV7-2 and TRBJ2-3, is as follows: GAGVSQSPSNKVTEKGKDVELRCDPISGHTALYWYRQSLGQGLEFLIYFQGNSAPDKSGLPSDRFSAERTGGSVSTLTIQRTQQEDSAVYLCASSLLNSGRGRTDTQYFGPGTRLTVL.

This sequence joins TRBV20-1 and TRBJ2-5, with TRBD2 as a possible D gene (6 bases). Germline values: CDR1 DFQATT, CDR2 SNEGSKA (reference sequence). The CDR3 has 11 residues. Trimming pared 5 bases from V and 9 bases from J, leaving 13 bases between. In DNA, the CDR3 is TGCAGTGCTCCTCGGTGGGAGGCCCAGTACTTC. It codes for CSAPRWEAQYF.

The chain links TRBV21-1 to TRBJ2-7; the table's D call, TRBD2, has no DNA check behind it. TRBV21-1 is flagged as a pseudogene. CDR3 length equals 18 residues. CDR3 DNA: TGTGCCAGCAGCAAGACCAGGACTAGCGGGACGACCTCCTACGAGCAGTACTTC. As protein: CASSKTRTSGTTSYEQYF.

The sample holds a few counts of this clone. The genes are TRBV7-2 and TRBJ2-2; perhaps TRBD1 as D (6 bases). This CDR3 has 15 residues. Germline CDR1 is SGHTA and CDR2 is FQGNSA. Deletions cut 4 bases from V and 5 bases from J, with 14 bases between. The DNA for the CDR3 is TGTGCCAGCAGCTCACAGGGAGTAGGGACCGGGGAGCTGTTTTTT. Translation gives CASSSQGVGTGELFF.

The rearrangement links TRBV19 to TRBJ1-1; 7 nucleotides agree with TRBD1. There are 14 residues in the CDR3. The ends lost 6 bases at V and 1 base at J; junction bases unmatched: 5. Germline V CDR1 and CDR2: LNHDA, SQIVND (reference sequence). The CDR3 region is CASSRRGSNTEAFF. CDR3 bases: TGTGCCAGTAGCCGCAGGGGGTCGAACACTGAAGCTTTCTTT.

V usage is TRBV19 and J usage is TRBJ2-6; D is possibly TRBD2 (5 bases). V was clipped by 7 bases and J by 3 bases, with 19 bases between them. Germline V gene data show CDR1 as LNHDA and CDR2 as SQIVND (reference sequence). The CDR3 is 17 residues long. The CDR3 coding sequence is TGTGCCAGTACGCTCGGGCTGAAACTAGGTGGGGCCAACGTCCTGACTTTC. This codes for CASTLGLKLGGANVLTF.

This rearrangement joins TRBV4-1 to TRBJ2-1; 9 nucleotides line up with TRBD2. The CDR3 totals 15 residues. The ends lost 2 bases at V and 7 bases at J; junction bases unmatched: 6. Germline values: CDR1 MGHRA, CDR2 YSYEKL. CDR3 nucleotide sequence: TGCGCCAGCAGCCAAAAGTCTAGCGGGATAAATGAGCAGTTCTTC. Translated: CASSQKSSGINEQFF.

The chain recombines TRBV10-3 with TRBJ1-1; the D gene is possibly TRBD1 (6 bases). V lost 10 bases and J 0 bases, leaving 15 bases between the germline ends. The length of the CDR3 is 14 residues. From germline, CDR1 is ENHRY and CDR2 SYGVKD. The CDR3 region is CATTTGTLNTEAFF. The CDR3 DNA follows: TGTGCCACTACTACTGGGACATTGAACACTGAAGCTTTCTTT.

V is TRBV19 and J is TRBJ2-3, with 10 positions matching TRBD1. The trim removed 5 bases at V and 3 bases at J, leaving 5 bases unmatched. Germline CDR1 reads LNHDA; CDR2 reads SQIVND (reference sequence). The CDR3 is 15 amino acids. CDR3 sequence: CASSFGTGVTDTQYF. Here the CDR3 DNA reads TGTGCCAGTAGTTTCGGGACAGGGGTGACAGATACGCAGTATTTT.

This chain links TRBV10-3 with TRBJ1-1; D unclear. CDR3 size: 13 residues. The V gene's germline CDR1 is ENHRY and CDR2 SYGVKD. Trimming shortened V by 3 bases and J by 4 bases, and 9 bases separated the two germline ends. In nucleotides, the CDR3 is TGTGCCATCAGTGATCGGCGGGGCACTGAAGCTTTCTTT. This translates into CAISDRRGTEAFF.

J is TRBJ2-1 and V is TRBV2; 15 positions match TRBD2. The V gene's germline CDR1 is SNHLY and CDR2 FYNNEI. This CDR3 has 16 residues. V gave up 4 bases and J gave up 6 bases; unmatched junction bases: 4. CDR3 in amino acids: CASSGTSGRVLNEQFF. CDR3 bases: TGTGCCAGCAGTGGGACTAGCGGGAGGGTTCTCAATGAGCAGTTCTTC.

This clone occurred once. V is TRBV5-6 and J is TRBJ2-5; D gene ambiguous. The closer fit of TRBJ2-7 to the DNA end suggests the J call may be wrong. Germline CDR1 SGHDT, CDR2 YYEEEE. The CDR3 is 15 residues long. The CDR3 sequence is CASSLGWASSYEQYF. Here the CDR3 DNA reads TGTGCCAGCAGCTTGGGATGGGCCTCATCCTACGAGCAGTACTTC.

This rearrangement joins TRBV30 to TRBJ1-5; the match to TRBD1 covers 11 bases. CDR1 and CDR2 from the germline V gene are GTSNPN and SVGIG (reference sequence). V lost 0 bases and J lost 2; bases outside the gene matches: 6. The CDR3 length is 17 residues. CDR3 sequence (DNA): TGTGCCTGGAGTGTAGGACAGGGGGCCTCGGGCAATCAGCCCCAGCATTTT. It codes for CAWSVGQGASGNQPQHF.